This T cell receptor (beta chain) was identified in a study of STAT5B mutations in CD4+ large granular lymphocyte leukemia. Study information: Among healthy donors, a particular HLA allele went with more CDR3 'QG' motifs.

Germline V gives CDR1 SEHNR, CDR2 FQNEAQ (reference sequence). Deletions cut 2 bases from V and 7 bases from J, with 17 bases between. CDR3 length: 15 residues. The protocol was immunoSEQ multiplex PCR, while the TCRdb copy is restricted to in-frame clones and leaves out a portion. The sample has more than 30,000 clones, about 80% seen once; the top ten hold around 7%. The sample consisted of CD4+ T cells from blood buffy coats. V and J are TRBV7-9 and TRBJ1-2; TRBD1 is a possible D gene (5 bases). This sequence originates from a human donor in good health. For the CDR3, the DNA is TGTGCCAGCAGCTTAAGGGGTGACCAACTGAGTGGCTACACCTTC. Protein product: CASSLRGDQLSGYTF.